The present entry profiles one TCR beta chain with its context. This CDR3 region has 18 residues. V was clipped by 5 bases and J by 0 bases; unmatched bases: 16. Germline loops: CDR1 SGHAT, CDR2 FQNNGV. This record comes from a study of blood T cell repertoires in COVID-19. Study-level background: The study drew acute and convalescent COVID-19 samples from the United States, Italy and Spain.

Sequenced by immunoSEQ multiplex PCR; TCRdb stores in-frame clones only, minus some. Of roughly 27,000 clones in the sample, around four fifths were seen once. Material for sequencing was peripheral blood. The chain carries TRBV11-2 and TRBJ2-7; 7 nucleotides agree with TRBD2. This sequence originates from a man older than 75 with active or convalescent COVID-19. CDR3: CASSPVAGDSLSSYEQYF. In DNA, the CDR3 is TGTGCCAGCAGCCCCGTCGCGGGAGACTCCCTCAGCTCCTACGAGCAGTACTTC.